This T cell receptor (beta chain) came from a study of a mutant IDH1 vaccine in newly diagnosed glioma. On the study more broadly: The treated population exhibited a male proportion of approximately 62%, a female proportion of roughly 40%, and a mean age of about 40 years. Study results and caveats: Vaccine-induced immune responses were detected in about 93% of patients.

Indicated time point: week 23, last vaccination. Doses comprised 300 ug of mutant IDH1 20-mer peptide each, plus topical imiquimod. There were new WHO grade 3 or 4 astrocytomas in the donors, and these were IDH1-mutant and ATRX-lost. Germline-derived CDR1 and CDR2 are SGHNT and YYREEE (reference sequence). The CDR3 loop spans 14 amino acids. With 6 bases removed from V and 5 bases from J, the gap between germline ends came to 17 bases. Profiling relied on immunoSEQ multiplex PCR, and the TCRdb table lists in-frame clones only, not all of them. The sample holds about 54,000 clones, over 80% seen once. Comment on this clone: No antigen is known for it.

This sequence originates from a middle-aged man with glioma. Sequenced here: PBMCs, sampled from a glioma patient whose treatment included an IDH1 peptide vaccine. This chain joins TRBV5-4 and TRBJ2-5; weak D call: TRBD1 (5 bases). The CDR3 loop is CASTSGRVWETQYF. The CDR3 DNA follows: TGTGCCAGCACCTCGGGCAGGGTTTGGGAGACCCAGTACTTC.